This TCR beta chain was captured in a study of blood T cells in healthy people across ages. Donors were systemically healthy Caucasian individuals from Russia aged 6 to 90 years. The use of a sample-barcoded 5' primer and a J-beta primer mix characterized a second PCR of roughly 7 to 11 cycles. TCRdb ran MiXCR on the 5' RACE reads and lists one entry per CDR3 protein. The data show about 680,000 distinct CDR3 sequences, around 48% seen once. Sequences were obtained from blood. This TCR derives from a woman aged 60 to 75 in good health.

This CDR3 reads CASSLGMASRDTQYF. The CDR3 DNA follows: TGCGCCAGCAGCTTGGGTATGGCCTCTCGGGATACGCAGTATTTT. This sequence joins TRBV5-1 and TRBJ2-3; D remains unclear. The CDR3 contains 15 residues. Germline assignment: CDR1 SGHRS and CDR2 YFSETQ. Trimming left V 0 bases short and J 6 bases short, with 14 bases between.